The subject of this entry is one T cell receptor beta chain. Its matching antigen is unknown. The PCR ran on 60 Vbeta and 13 Jbeta primers. The assay was immunoSEQ multiplex PCR, and TCRdb's table has in-frame clones only and misses some. This sample yields 150,000 or so clones, of which around 80% are seen a single time; around 2.4% belongs to the top ten. The CDR3 length is 15 residues. Per germline, CDR1 SGHAT and CDR2 FQNNGV. Trimming took off 1 base at V and 3 bases at J, with 13 bases between the two ends. This sample was included in a study of cytomegalovirus exposure and HLA in healthy donors. Whole-study results and caveats: Clonal expansion was found to be greater in HLA-associated TCR beta chains than in equally common others in a later analysis. A list of 150 to 200 TCR beta chains associated with cytomegalovirus was given. Sequencing probably produced one cluster of sequence variants that were highly shared.

The sequence was obtained from a female donor in good health and CMV-seronegative. Material for sequencing was PBMCs. This chain joins TRBV11-2 and TRBJ2-7; TRBD2 is a possible D gene (6 bases). The CDR3 loop is CASSLGVAVVYEQYF. CDR3 DNA sequence: TGTGCCAGCAGCTTAGGTGTAGCGGTGGTCTACGAGCAGTACTTC. Looking up the rest from reference TRBV11-2 and TRBJ2-7 gives the full variable domain: EAGVAQSPRYKIIEKRQSVAFWCNPISGHATLYWYQQILGQGPKLLIQFQNNGVVDDSQLPKDRFSAERLKGVDSTLKIQPAKLEDSAVYLCASSLGVAVVYEQYFGPGTRLTVT.